The present T cell receptor beta chain was sequenced within a study of regulatory T cells in long-lasting Graves disease. The CDR3 consists of 12 residues. Trimming took 4 bases from V and 6 from J, leaving 13 bases between them. The germline CDR1 and CDR2 sequences are SQVTM and ANQGSEA. CDR3 regions were amplified by Arm-PCR using iRepertoire HTBI primers to build TCR beta libraries. TCRdb used MiXCR to reprocess the multiplex PCR reads, holding one entry per CDR3 protein. The table lists some 450,000 distinct CDR3 sequences, 20% to 30% of them singletons. As for time point: persistent/refractory GD, antithyroid drugs over 5 years with positive TRAb. Generation of the TCR library employed RNA extracted from PBMCs.

V usage is TRBV29-1 and J usage is TRBJ2-7; D remains unclear. The starting material was peripheral blood mononuclear cells (PBMCs), obtained when the disease was refractory, from a patient treated with antithyroid drugs. The receptor's source is a female donor with Graves disease. This CDR3 is CSVAADTCEQYF. CDR3 DNA: TGCAGCGTTGCGGCGGATACCTGCGAGCAGTACTTC.